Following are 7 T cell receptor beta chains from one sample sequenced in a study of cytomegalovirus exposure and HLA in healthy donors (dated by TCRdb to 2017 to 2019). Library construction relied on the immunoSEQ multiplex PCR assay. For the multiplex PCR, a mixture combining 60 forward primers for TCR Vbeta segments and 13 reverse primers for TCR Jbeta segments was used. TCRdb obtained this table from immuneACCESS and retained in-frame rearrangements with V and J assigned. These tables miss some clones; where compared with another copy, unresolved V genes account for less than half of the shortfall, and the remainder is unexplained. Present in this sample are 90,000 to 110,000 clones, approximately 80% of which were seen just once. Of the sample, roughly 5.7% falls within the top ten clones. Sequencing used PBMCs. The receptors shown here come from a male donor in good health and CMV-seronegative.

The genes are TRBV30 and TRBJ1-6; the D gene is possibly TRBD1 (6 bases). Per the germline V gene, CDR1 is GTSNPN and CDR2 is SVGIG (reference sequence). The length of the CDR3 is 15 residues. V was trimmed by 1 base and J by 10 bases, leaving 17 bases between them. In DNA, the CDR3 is TGTGCCTGGAGTGGCGAACAGGGTGTTCGGTCACCCCTCCACTTT. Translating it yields CAWSGEQGVRSPLHF. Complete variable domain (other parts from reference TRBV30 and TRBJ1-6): SQTIHQWPATLVQPVGSPLSLECTVEGTSNPNLYWYRQAAGRGLQLLFYSVGIGQISSEVPQNLSASRPQDRQFILSSKKLLLSDSGFYLCAWSGEQGVRSPLHFGNGTRLTVT.

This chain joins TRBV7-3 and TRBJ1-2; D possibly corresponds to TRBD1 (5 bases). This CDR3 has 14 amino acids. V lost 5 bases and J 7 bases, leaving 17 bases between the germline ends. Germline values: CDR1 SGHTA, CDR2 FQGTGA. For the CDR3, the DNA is TGTGCCAGCAGCCCTCAGGGAGGTGGGGGTGGCTACACCTTC. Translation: CASSPQGGGGGYTF.

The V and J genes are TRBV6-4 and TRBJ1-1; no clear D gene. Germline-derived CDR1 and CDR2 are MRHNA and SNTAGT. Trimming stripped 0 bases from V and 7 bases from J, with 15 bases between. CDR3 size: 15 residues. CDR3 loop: CASSDSRSGGSEAFF. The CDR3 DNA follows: TGTGCCAGCAGTGACTCGAGATCCGGCGGGAGTGAAGCTTTCTTT.

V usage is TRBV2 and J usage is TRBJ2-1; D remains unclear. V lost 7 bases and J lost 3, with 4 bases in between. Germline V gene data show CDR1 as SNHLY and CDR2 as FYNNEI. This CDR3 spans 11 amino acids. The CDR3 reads CASNNYNEQFF. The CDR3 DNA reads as TGTGCCAGCAACAACTACAATGAGCAGTTCTTC.

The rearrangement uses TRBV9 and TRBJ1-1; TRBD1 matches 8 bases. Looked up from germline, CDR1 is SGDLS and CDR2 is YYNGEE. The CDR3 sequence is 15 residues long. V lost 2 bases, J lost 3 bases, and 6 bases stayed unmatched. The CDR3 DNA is TGTGCCAGCAGCGTGGCGACAGGGGCGGACACTGAAGCTTTCTTT. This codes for CASSVATGADTEAFF.

CDR3 sequence: CASSQDRKGEAFF. The CDR3 nucleotides read TGCGCCAGCAGCCAAGATCGTAAGGGGGAAGCTTTCTTT. The V call is TRBV4-3, the J call TRBJ1-1; possibly TRBD1 for D (5 bases). The length of the CDR3 is 13 residues. CDR1 is LGHNA and CDR2 is YSLEER in the germline V gene. V lost 0 bases, J lost 8 bases, and 10 bases lay in between.

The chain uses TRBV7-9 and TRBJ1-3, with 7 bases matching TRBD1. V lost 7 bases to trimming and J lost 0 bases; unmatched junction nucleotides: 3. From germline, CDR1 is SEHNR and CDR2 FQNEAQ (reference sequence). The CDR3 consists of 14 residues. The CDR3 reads CASTSGGSGNTIYF. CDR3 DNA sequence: TGTGCCAGCACCTCAGGGGGCTCTGGAAACACCATATATTTT.